Presented here are 30 T cell receptor beta chains from one specimen sequenced in a study of T cell responses to AZD1222 COVID-19 vaccine. Profiled with immunoSEQ multiplex PCR; TCRdb holds only in-frame clones, not every one. The data show about 130,000 clones, 80% to 90% seen once. Material: peripheral blood, obtained 28 days after the second AZD1222 dose. Receptors originate from an adult who received the AZD1222 COVID-19 vaccine.

The rearrangement links TRBV6-1 to TRBJ1-4; perhaps TRBD1 as D (5 bases). The CDR3 consists of 14 residues. Trimming cost V 1 base and J 7 bases, with 10 bases left between them. From germline, CDR1 is MNHNS and CDR2 SASEGT. CDR3 nucleotide sequence: TGTGCCAGCAGTGAAGAAGGGACGGCTGAAAAACTGTTTTTT. This gives the protein CASSEEGTAEKLFF.

This chain connects TRBV7-2 to TRBJ2-3; 9 nucleotides match TRBD2. With 5 bases clipped from V and 2 bases from J, the junction kept 5 bases outside the gene matches. The germline V gene has CDR1 SGHTA and CDR2 FQGNSA. The CDR3 spans 15 residues. The CDR3: CASSTRLADTDTQYF. Here the CDR3 DNA reads TGTGCCAGCAGCACCCGACTAGCGGACACAGATACGCAGTATTTT.

The chain recombines TRBV7-8 with TRBJ1-6; no firm D call. CDR3 size: 14 residues. Germline loops: CDR1 SGHVS, CDR2 FQNEAQ. V gave up 4 bases and J gave up 6 bases, with 10 bases separating them. CDR3 sequence reads: CASSWRSFNSPLHF. The CDR3 DNA reads as TGTGCCAGCAGCTGGAGGTCGTTTAATTCACCCCTCCACTTT.

The sample holds one count of this clone. The chain carries TRBV11-1 and TRBJ2-7; tentative D call: TRBD2 (5 bases). Germline CDR1 reads SGHAT; CDR2 reads FQDESV (reference sequence). The V end lost 5 bases, the J end lost 3 bases, and 14 bases lay between the germline ends. The CDR3 spans 14 residues. The CDR3 reads CASSEGRGFYEQYF. The CDR3 nucleotides read TGTGCCAGCAGCGAAGGAAGAGGGTTCTACGAGCAGTACTTC.

V is TRBV2 and J is TRBJ1-1, with D tentatively TRBD1 (6 bases). Germline-derived CDR1 and CDR2 are SNHLY and FYNNEI. The CDR3 has 13 residues. Trimming took 5 bases from V and 1 from J, leaving 8 bases between them. DNA of the CDR3: TGTGCCAGCAGTAAACAGGGGAACACTGAAGCTTTCTTT. Encoded protein: CASSKQGNTEAFF.

CDR3 DNA: TGTGCCAGCAGCTCCAAAATGGGACCGAGAACTGAAGCTTTCTTT. The encoded protein is CASSSKMGPRTEAFF. The gene calls are TRBV5-4 and TRBJ1-1; tentatively, D is TRBD1 (5 bases). Germline V CDR1 and CDR2: SGHNT, YYREEE (reference sequence). V lost 3 bases to trimming and J lost 5 bases, with 17 bases between them. The CDR3 runs to 15 residues.

This chain joins TRBV7-8 and TRBJ2-7, with 7 bases lining up with TRBD2. CDR3 length: 14 residues. Germline V gene sequence: CDR1 SGHVS, CDR2 FQNEAQ. J gave up 7 bases and V 3 bases, and 9 bases lay outside the gene matches. In DNA, the CDR3 is TGTGCCAGCAGCTTCGAGGGAGGGCTCGGAGAGCAGTACTTC. Protein sequence: CASSFEGGLGEQYF.

V and J are TRBV10-2 and TRBJ1-3; D ambiguous. CDR1 WSHSY and CDR2 SAAADI come from the germline V gene. The CDR3 spans 14 residues. The ends were cut back, 5 bases at V and 0 bases at J, with 8 bases in the middle. The CDR3 DNA is TGCGCCAGCAGTTACATCGACTCTGGAAACACCATATATTTT. Amino acid sequence: CASSYIDSGNTIYF.

A few counts support this clone. The V gene is TRBV19, the J gene TRBJ2-5, with 8 bases lining up with TRBD2. From germline, CDR1 is LNHDA and CDR2 SQIVND (reference sequence). The CDR3 contains 14 residues. Trimming removed 4 bases from V and 4 bases from J; junction bases left unmatched: 5. CDR3 amino acids: CASSRNAGGETQYF. CDR3 sequence (DNA): TGTGCCAGTAGTAGGAATGCGGGGGGAGAGACCCAGTACTTC.

The genes are TRBV30 and TRBJ2-7; perhaps TRBD1 as D (5 bases). This CDR3 has 13 residues. CDR1 and CDR2 from the germline V gene are GTSNPN and SVGIG (reference sequence). Trimming pared 5 bases from V and 5 bases from J, leaving 16 bases between. The CDR3 DNA is TGTGCCTGGGAGGTAAAGGGGTCGGACGAGCAGTACTTC. This translates into CAWEVKGSDEQYF.

The chain has TRBV6-5 and TRBJ1-1, with D unresolved. V was shortened by 6 bases and J by 2 bases, with 4 bases between the two germline ends. CDR3 length: 11 amino acids. The V gene's germline CDR1 is MNHEY and CDR2 SVGAGI. The CDR3 DNA follows: TGTGCCAGCAGGTTTAACACTGAAGCTTTCTTT. This sequence encodes CASRFNTEAFF.

The chain employs TRBV13 and TRBJ2-2; TRBD1 aligns across 11 bases. Germline V gene lookup returns CDR1 PRHDT and CDR2 FYEKMQ (reference sequence). This CDR3 spans 16 amino acids. The V segment lost 5 bases and the J segment 3 bases; nucleotides outside the gene matches: 5. The DNA of the CDR3 is TGTGCCAGCAGCCCCCTGGGACAGGGGGACACCGGGGAGCTGTTTTTT. It codes for CASSPLGQGDTGELFF.

This clone was observed a few times. The J gene is TRBJ1-1, the V gene TRBV10-3; 9 bases fit TRBD1. Germline V gene data show CDR1 as ENHRY and CDR2 as SYGVKD. Germline trimming cut 3 bases from V and 5 bases from J; bases unmatched to any gene: 7. CDR3 length equals 15 residues. The CDR3 sequence is CAISDSTQGATEAFF. CDR3 nucleotides: TGTGCCATCAGTGACTCGACACAGGGGGCAACTGAAGCTTTCTTT.

V usage is TRBV18 and J usage is TRBJ2-7; 9 bases agree with TRBD1. After removal of 0 bases from V and 6 bases from J, the junction contained 9 bases not matched to a gene. Germline V gives CDR1 KGHSH, CDR2 LQKENI. This CDR3 has 16 residues. CDR3 loop: CASSPPATGGVGEQYF. The DNA of the CDR3 is TGTGCCAGCTCACCACCGGCCACAGGGGGCGTGGGCGAGCAGTACTTC.

This clone was seen once. The chain joins TRBV7-3 to TRBJ1-1, with no clear D. Trimming took 2 bases from V and 2 from J, leaving 9 bases between them. CDR3 length: 14 amino acids. Germline CDR1 SGHTA, CDR2 FQGTGA. The CDR3 loop reads CASSLDVSNTEAFF. The CDR3 nucleotides are TGTGCCAGCAGCTTAGATGTGAGTAACACTGAAGCTTTCTTT. Filled out from reference TRBV7-3 and TRBJ1-1, the complete variable domain reads GAGVSQTPSNKVTEKGKYVELRCDPISGHTALYWYRQSLGQGPEFLIYFQGTGAADDSGLPNDRFFAVRPEGSVSTLKIQRTERGDSAVYLCASSLDVSNTEAFFGQGTRLTVV.

The V call is TRBV7-9, the J call TRBJ1-4; D unclear. The CDR3 sequence is 16 residues long. Germline CDR1 is SEHNR and CDR2 is FQNEAQ (reference sequence). V dropped 5 bases and J dropped 7 bases, with 20 bases sitting between them. The CDR3 protein is CASSKEGSLVGEKLFF. CDR3 DNA: TGTGCCAGCAGCAAAGAGGGTTCACTGGTGGGTGAAAAACTGTTTTTT.

This chain joins TRBV7-9 and TRBJ2-1; D unresolved. This CDR3 contains 14 residues. Trimming took off 2 bases at V and 7 bases at J, with 12 bases between the two ends. Per the germline V gene, CDR1 is SEHNR and CDR2 is FQNEAQ (reference sequence). CDR3 nucleotide sequence: TGTGCCAGCAGCTTATTGGGGATGCGGAATGAGCAGTTCTTC. Amino acid sequence: CASSLLGMRNEQFF.

The chain combines TRBV12-3 or TRBV12-4 with TRBJ1-1; D call uncertain. V gave up 6 bases and J gave up 11 bases, with 16 bases separating them. This CDR3 has 12 residues. The CDR3: CASSPDALWAFF. In DNA form, the CDR3 reads TGTGCCAGCAGCCCGGACGCTTTATGGGCTTTCTTT.

The chain has TRBV30 and TRBJ2-1; TRBD2 might be the D (7 bases). V was cut by 4 bases and J by 6 bases, with 19 bases left in between. The germline gives CDR1 GTSNPN, CDR2 SVGIG (reference sequence). This CDR3 is built from 15 residues. The CDR3 DNA reads as TGTGCCTGGAAAAAACCGGGACTACAGGGCAATGAGCAGTTCTTC. This encodes CAWKKPGLQGNEQFF.

This chain joins TRBV15 and TRBJ1-5; tentative D call: TRBD1 (5 bases). Germline CDR1 and CDR2: LNHNV and YYDKDF (reference sequence). There are 16 residues in the CDR3. Trimming removed 5 bases from V and 5 bases from J, with 19 bases in between. The DNA of the CDR3 is TGTGCCACCAGCGGCGACGGGACCTCAGGAGATCAGCCCCAGCATTTT. Translating gives CATSGDGTSGDQPQHF.

The rearrangement uses TRBV11-2 and TRBJ1-3; D gene unclear. Germline V gene lookup returns CDR1 SGHAT and CDR2 FQNNGV. Trimming removed 5 bases from V and 0 bases from J, with 5 bases in between. This CDR3 has 13 residues. Here the CDR3 DNA reads TGTGCCAGCAGCGCCGGCTCTGGAAACACCATATATTTT. Translation gives CASSAGSGNTIYF.

V usage is TRBV25-1 and J usage is TRBJ2-4, with 7 bases aligning to TRBD1. CDR1 is MGHDK and CDR2 is SYGVNS in the germline V gene. Trimming cost V 7 bases and J 1 base; bases outside gene matches: 10. This CDR3 has 16 residues. For the CDR3, the DNA is TGTGCCAGCACTTATAAGGGGGCCCTGGCCAAAAACATTCAGTACTTC. This gives the protein CASTYKGALAKNIQYF.

The chain has TRBV29-1 and TRBJ2-1; 9 bases align to TRBD2. The V and J ends lost 5 bases and 0 bases, in that order; junction bases with no gene match: 8. CDR1 is SQVTM and CDR2 is ANQGSEA in the germline V gene. The CDR3 spans 16 residues. CDR3 sequence reads: CSVLPLSGSSYNEQFF. The CDR3 coding sequence is TGCAGCGTTCTCCCCCTTAGCGGGAGCTCCTACAATGAGCAGTTCTTC.

The V call is TRBV15, the J call TRBJ1-3; possibly TRBD1 for D (5 bases). This CDR3 has 15 amino acids. CDR1 is LNHNV and CDR2 is YYDKDF in the germline V gene (reference sequence). Trimming took 0 bases from V and 3 from J, leaving 9 bases between them. CDR3 protein: CATSRDPTVGNTIYF. CDR3 DNA sequence: TGTGCCACCAGCAGAGATCCGACAGTTGGAAACACCATATATTTT.

J is TRBJ2-7 and V is TRBV7-9; 7 positions match TRBD2. Unmatched junction bases numbered 8, after V lost 2 bases and J lost 7 bases. Germline V CDR1 and CDR2: SEHNR, FQNEAQ (reference sequence). The CDR3 has 14 residues. CDR3 in amino acids: CASSLSSGTGEQYF. Here the CDR3 DNA reads TGTGCCAGCAGCTTATCAAGCGGGACTGGGGAGCAGTACTTC.

The chain recombines TRBV27 with TRBJ1-1; D gene unclear. The germline gives CDR1 MNHEY, CDR2 SMNVEV (reference sequence). The CDR3 sequence is 14 residues long. V was pared by 2 bases and J by 1 base, with 8 bases between. For the CDR3, the DNA is TGTGCCAGCAGTTTACGGGCGGAGAACACTGAAGCTTTCTTT. Translation gives CASSLRAENTEAFF.

The chain employs TRBV12-2 and TRBJ2-7; the table calls TRBD2, which could not be checked here. TRBV12-2 is listed as a pseudogene. CDR3 length equals 14 residues. The CDR3 loop is CASRRGKTTYEQYF. The CDR3 DNA reads TGTGCAAGTCGTCGGGGAAAAACTACCTACGAGCAGTACTTC.

J is TRBJ2-3 and V is TRBV9; maybe TRBD1 (5 bases). CDR3 length equals 13 residues. Between the trimmed V and J ends, which lost 6 bases and 1 base, there was a span of 9 bases. Germline assignment: CDR1 SGDLS and CDR2 YYNGEE. In nucleotides, the CDR3 is TGTGCCAGCACTACAGGCGGCACAGATACGCAGTATTTT. The encoded protein is CASTTGGTDTQYF.

The chain has TRBV4-3 and TRBJ1-6; D possibly corresponds to TRBD1 (6 bases). The CDR3 is 16 amino acids. The germline V and J ends were trimmed by 0 bases and 10 bases, with 16 bases remaining between them. Germline CDR1 and CDR2: LGHNA and YSLEER. The CDR3 loop is CASSQEGRGAGSPLHF. As DNA, the CDR3 is TGCGCCAGCAGCCAAGAGGGCAGGGGCGCAGGGTCACCCCTCCACTTT.

V and J are TRBV4-2 and TRBJ1-2; D is unclear. V lost 5 bases and J 2 bases, leaving 15 bases between the germline ends. The CDR3 contains 15 residues. CDR1 is LGHNA and CDR2 is YNFKEQ in the germline V gene. CDR3 amino acids: CASSFRSGENYGYTF. The DNA for the CDR3 is TGTGCCAGCAGCTTTAGGAGTGGGGAGAACTATGGCTACACCTTC.